What follows are 26 T cell receptor beta chains derived from one specimen sequenced in a study of siplizumab effects on memory and regulatory T cells. Produced via immunoSEQ multiplex PCR; TCRdb's table is partial and in-frame only. This table holds 100,000 or so clones, approximately 90% found once. Sequenced: Tregs sorted from blood. The receptors were sampled from a human donor in good health.

The CDR3 loop is CASSPLGDRDTQYF. In nucleotides, the CDR3 is TGTGCCAGCAGCCCCCTTGGCGATCGGGATACGCAGTATTTT. The genes are TRBV7-2 and TRBJ2-3, with no clear D. V was clipped by 5 bases and J by 6 bases, with 15 bases between them. The CDR3 covers 14 residues. Germline CDR1 is SGHTA and CDR2 is FQGNSA.

The chain has TRBV27 and TRBJ1-4, with TRBD1 matching 10 bases. The CDR3 is made up of 14 amino acids. V was pared by 6 bases and J by 7 bases, with 5 bases of the junction left unmatched. Germline lookup yields CDR1 MNHEY and CDR2 SMNVEV (reference sequence). CDR3 in amino acids: CASRPRDRGEKLFF. DNA of the CDR3: TGTGCCAGCAGGCCCCGGGACAGGGGTGAAAAACTGTTTTTT.

The V gene is TRBV27, the J gene TRBJ2-5, with D possibly TRBD1 on 5 matching bases. Looked up from germline, CDR1 is MNHEY and CDR2 is SMNVEV (reference sequence). CDR3 size: 13 residues. Trimming pared 3 bases from V and 5 bases from J, leaving 10 bases between. The CDR3 nucleotides are TGTGCCAGCAGTTTGGGGCGGCGGGAGACCCAGTACTTC. Its translation is CASSLGRRETQYF.

This chain links TRBV5-6 with TRBJ1-2; D unclear. The germline CDR1 and CDR2 sequences are SGHDT and YYEEEE. The CDR3 contains 13 residues. Deletions cut 0 bases from V and 2 bases from J, with 5 bases between. CDR3 sequence (DNA): TGTGCCAGCAGCTTGGGCGGGAACTATGGCTACACCTTC. This codes for CASSLGGNYGYTF.

The chain combines TRBV12-5 with TRBJ2-5, with D perhaps TRBD2 (5 bases). The DNA end favors TRBJ2-7, so the J call may be wrong. Germline CDR1 is LGHNT and CDR2 is FRNRAP. This CDR3 region has 15 residues. CDR3 sequence: CASGLGLREGHEQYF. DNA for the CDR3: TGTGCTAGTGGTTTGGGCCTACGGGAAGGACACGAGCAGTACTTC.

The rearrangement joins TRBV28 to TRBJ2-7; D gene unclear. The germline gives CDR1 MDHEN, CDR2 SYDVKM. Trimming stripped 4 bases from V and 7 bases from J, with 8 bases between. The CDR3 length is 11 residues. The CDR3 here is CASSSPREQYF. CDR3 DNA sequence: TGTGCCAGCAGTTCTCCGAGGGAGCAGTACTTC.

The chain is built from TRBV2 and TRBJ1-2; D may be TRBD1 (6 bases). V was trimmed by 2 bases and J by 8 bases, leaving 15 bases between them. CDR1 and CDR2 from the germline V gene are SNHLY and FYNNEI. The length of the CDR3 is 14 residues. In DNA form, the CDR3 reads TGTGCCAGCAGTGAATCGCAGGGGAGATCGGGCTACACCTTC. It encodes CASSESQGRSGYTF.

To note about this clone: The same CDR3 also results from other DNA sequences found in this sample. This chain connects TRBV5-1 to TRBJ1-2; D gene ambiguous. V was shortened by 0 bases and J by 1 base, with 7 bases between the two germline ends. CDR3 length equals 14 residues. CDR1 and CDR2 (germline): SGHRS, YFSETQ. CDR3 nucleotides: TGCGCCAGCAGCTTGGACGGCAGTAACTATGGCTACACCTTC. This encodes CASSLDGSNYGYTF. The entire variable domain, with the rest obtained from reference TRBV5-1 and TRBJ1-2, is as follows: KAGVTQTPRYLIKTRGQQVTLSCSPISGHRSVSWYQQTPGQGLQFLFEYFSETQRNKGNFPGRFSGRQFSNSRSEMNVSTLELGDSALYLCASSLDGSNYGYTFGSGTRLTVV.

V and J are TRBV18 and TRBJ2-5, with TRBD1 as a possible D gene (6 bases). The closer fit of TRBJ2-7 to the DNA end suggests the J call may be wrong. This CDR3 contains 15 residues. CDR1 is KGHSH and CDR2 is LQKENI in the germline V gene. Here the CDR3 reads CASSPQAGVAYEQYF. The CDR3 region has the DNA TGTGCCAGCTCACCACAAGCAGGGGTTGCCTACGAGCAGTACTTC.

The chain recombines TRBV19 with TRBJ2-5, with D uncertain. CDR1 is LNHDA, CDR2 SQIVND, per germline (reference sequence). The CDR3 runs to 14 residues. The V end was cut by 6 bases, the J end by 3 bases, with 14 bases between. DNA for the CDR3: TGTGCCAGTAGGGGCGTAGGCAAGAAAGAGACCCAGTACTTC. It yields the protein CASRGVGKKETQYF.

V gene TRBV30 combines with J gene TRBJ2-1, with 15 bases aligning to TRBD2. This CDR3 spans 18 amino acids. V was clipped by 2 bases and J by 0 bases; unmatched bases: 5. Germline loops: CDR1 GTSNPN, CDR2 SVGIG (reference sequence). The CDR3: CAWSSGTSGRRSYNEQFF. The CDR3 bases are TGTGCCTGGAGTTCGGGGACTAGCGGGAGGCGCTCCTACAATGAGCAGTTCTTC. Full variable domain (remainder filled in from reference TRBV30 and TRBJ2-1): SQTIHQWPATLVQPVGSPLSLECTVEGTSNPNLYWYRQAAGRGLQLLFYSVGIGQISSEVPQNLSASRPQDRQFILSSKKLLLSDSGFYLCAWSSGTSGRRSYNEQFFGPGTRLTVL.

This clone was found a few times. The CDR3 sequence: CASSPTDDYGYTF. CDR3 sequence (DNA): TGTGCCAGCTCACCGACAGACGACTATGGCTACACCTTC. The chain employs TRBV18 and TRBJ1-2; weak D call: TRBD1 (5 bases). Trimming removed 3 bases at V and 3 bases at J, with 8 bases between. The germline gives CDR1 KGHSH, CDR2 LQKENI. There are 13 residues in the CDR3.

The V call is TRBV5-6, the J call TRBJ2-7; 11 bases map to TRBD2. V trimming: 6 bases; J trimming: 4 bases; junction bases outside the gene matches: 6. The CDR3 covers 14 residues. The germline CDR1 and CDR2 sequences are SGHDT and YYEEEE. Written as DNA, the CDR3 is TGTGCCAGCACCCCGGGACTAGCGGAATACGAGCAGTACTTC. Its protein is CASTPGLAEYEQYF.

The rearrangement joins TRBV13 to TRBJ2-5, with a tentative D call TRBD2 (5 bases). This CDR3 has 13 residues. Germline CDR1 is PRHDT and CDR2 is FYEKMQ (reference sequence). V lost 5 bases and J 6 bases, leaving 13 bases between the germline ends. CDR3 sequence: CASSPNSGKTQYF. The CDR3 DNA sequence: TGTGCCAGCAGCCCGAATTCGGGGAAGACCCAGTACTTC.

The chain carries TRBV2 and TRBJ2-5, with 9 bases identical to TRBD2. The V segment lost 10 bases and the J segment 2 bases; nucleotides outside the gene matches: 11. Germline CDR1 reads SNHLY; CDR2 reads FYNNEI. CDR3 length equals 15 residues. The CDR3 DNA reads TGTGCCATCACCAACTCGACTAGCGGTCAAGAGACCCAGTACTTC. This codes for CAITNSTSGQETQYF.

The chain employs TRBV7-9 and TRBJ2-1; D call uncertain. Trimming pared 3 bases from V and 7 bases from J, leaving 13 bases between. Germline lookup yields CDR1 SEHNR and CDR2 FQNEAQ (reference sequence). CDR3 length: 14 residues. The CDR3 here is CASSLLDNLNEQFF. The DNA for the CDR3 is TGTGCCAGCAGCTTGTTGGATAACCTTAATGAGCAGTTCTTC. Looking up the rest from reference TRBV7-9 and TRBJ2-1 gives the full variable domain: DTGVSQNPRHKITKRGQNVTFRCDPISEHNRLYWYRQTLGQGPEFLTYFQNEAQLEKSRLLSDRFSAERPKGSFSTLEIQRTEQGDSAMYLCASSLLDNLNEQFFGPGTRLTVL.

The V and J genes are TRBV6-1 and TRBJ2-1, with 9 positions matching TRBD1. CDR1 is MNHNS and CDR2 is SASEGT in the germline V gene. The V and J ends lost 7 bases and 4 bases, in that order; junction bases with no gene match: 8. The CDR3 extends over 15 amino acids. Here the CDR3 DNA reads TGTGCCAGCATAATGCCGGGACAGGGATACAATGAGCAGTTCTTC. Its protein is CASIMPGQGYNEQFF.

About this clone: This specimen includes other DNA sequences encoding the same CDR3. This CDR3 reads CASSPQGNQPQHF. The CDR3 DNA sequence: TGTGCCAGCTCACCTCAAGGGAATCAGCCCCAGCATTTT. This rearrangement joins TRBV18 to TRBJ1-5; the D is unclear. This CDR3 has 13 amino acids. Trimming shortened V by 3 bases and J by 4 bases, and 7 bases separated the two germline ends. In germline, CDR1 is KGHSH, CDR2 LQKENI.

The chain carries TRBV2 and TRBJ1-1, with TRBD1 matching over 7 bases. From germline, CDR1 is SNHLY and CDR2 FYNNEI. The length of the CDR3 is 16 residues. Losses at the gene ends were 7 bases for V and 5 bases for J; bases not matched to a gene: 16. The CDR3 nucleotides are TGTGCCAGCATTTATACTCTGGGGACAGTCGATACTGAAGCTTTCTTT. Amino acids: CASIYTLGTVDTEAFF.

CDR3 nucleotides: TGTGCCATCGGGACCGGGACTCAGAACTATGGCTACACCTTC. This codes for CAIGTGTQNYGYTF. The genes are TRBV10-3 and TRBJ1-2, with D maybe TRBD1 (5 bases). The CDR3 is made up of 14 amino acids. V was pared by 8 bases and J by 2 bases, with 15 bases between. The germline V gene has CDR1 ENHRY and CDR2 SYGVKD.

The count of this clone is one. The rearrangement uses TRBV18 and TRBJ2-2; 7 bases align to TRBD1. The CDR3 contains 14 residues. CDR1 and CDR2 from the germline V gene are KGHSH and LQKENI. Losses at the gene ends were 3 bases for V and 3 bases for J; bases not matched to a gene: 1. In DNA form, the CDR3 reads TGTGCCAGCTCACCCGACAGGGACACCGGGGAGCTGTTTTTT. Its protein is CASSPDRDTGELFF. Looking up the rest from reference TRBV18 and TRBJ2-2 gives the full variable domain: NAGVMQNPRHLVRRRGQEARLRCSPMKGHSHVYWYRQLPEEGLKFMVYLQKENIIDESGMPKERFSAEFPKEGPSILRIQQVVRGDSAAYFCASSPDRDTGELFFGEGSRLTVL.

The chain employs TRBV9 and TRBJ2-3; D is possibly TRBD1 (6 bases). The V gene's germline CDR1 is SGDLS and CDR2 YYNGEE. The CDR3 spans 16 residues. The ends were cut back, 4 bases at V and 2 bases at J, with 17 bases in the middle. The CDR3 spells CASSPRGGFHTDTQYF. CDR3 DNA sequence: TGTGCCAGCAGCCCCCGAGGGGGATTCCACACAGATACGCAGTATTTT.

In nucleotides, the CDR3 is TGTGCCAGCAGCTTACGAGGTTTGACGCAGTATTTT. This gives the protein CASSLRGLTQYF. The rearrangement links TRBV7-9 to TRBJ2-3, with no clear D. Per the germline V gene, CDR1 is SEHNR and CDR2 is FQNEAQ (reference sequence). This CDR3 has 12 residues. Trimming cost V 2 bases and J 9 bases, with 9 bases left between them. Looking up the rest from reference TRBV7-9 and TRBJ2-3 gives the full variable domain: DTGVSQNPRHKITKRGQNVTFRCDPISEHNRLYWYRQTLGQGPEFLTYFQNEAQLEKSRLLSDRFSAERPKGSFSTLEIQRTEQGDSAMYLCASSLRGLTQYFGPGTRLTVL.

About this clone: At the DNA level, this CDR3 is encoded by other sequences in the same sample as well. The V call is TRBV20-1, the J call TRBJ2-7; no reliable D call. Germline V gives CDR1 DFQATT, CDR2 SNEGSKA (reference sequence). V was cut by 5 bases and J by 1 base, with 3 bases left in between. The CDR3 extends over 10 amino acids. The CDR3 DNA reads TGCAGTGCTGGGTCCTACGAGCAGTACTTC. Encoded protein: CSAGSYEQYF.

V is TRBV10-3 and J is TRBJ2-7; the D gene could be TRBD1 or TRBD2 (6 bases each). The CDR3 loop spans 14 amino acids. The V gene lost 0 bases and the J gene lost 7 bases, with 13 bases spanning the gap. Germline lookup yields CDR1 ENHRY and CDR2 SYGVKD. The CDR3 nucleotides read TGTGCCATCAGTGAGTCGTGGGGGGCGGGTGAGCAGTACTTC. Translating gives CAISESWGAGEQYF.

The chain has TRBV12-5 and TRBJ1-1, with unresolved D. CDR3 length equals 14 residues. From germline, CDR1 is LGHNT and CDR2 FRNRAP. V lost 3 bases and J 1 base, leaving 9 bases between the germline ends. CDR3 residues: CASGLGPTNTEAFF. The DNA of the CDR3 is TGTGCTAGTGGTTTAGGGCCGACGAACACTGAAGCTTTCTTT.